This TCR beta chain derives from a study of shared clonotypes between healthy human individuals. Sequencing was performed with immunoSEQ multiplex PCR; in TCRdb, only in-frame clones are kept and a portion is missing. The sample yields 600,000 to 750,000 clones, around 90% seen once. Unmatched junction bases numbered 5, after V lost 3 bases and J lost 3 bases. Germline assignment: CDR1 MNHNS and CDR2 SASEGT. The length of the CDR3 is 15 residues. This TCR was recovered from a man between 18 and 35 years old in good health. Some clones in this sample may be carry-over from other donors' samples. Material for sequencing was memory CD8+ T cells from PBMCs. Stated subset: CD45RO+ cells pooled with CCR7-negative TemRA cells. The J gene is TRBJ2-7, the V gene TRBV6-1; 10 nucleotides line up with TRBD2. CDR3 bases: TGTGCCAGCAGTGACGCTAGCGGGAGTTTCTACGAGCAGTACTTC. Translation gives CASSDASGSFYEQYF.